Listed here are 17 T cell receptor beta chains from one sample, sequenced in a study of blood T cell repertoires in COVID-19. Produced via immunoSEQ multiplex PCR; TCRdb's table is partial and in-frame only. The table includes fewer than 120,000 clones, 88% detected once. Sequences were obtained from peripheral blood. All receptors come from a woman aged 45-60 years with acute or convalescent COVID-19.

This clone was picked up one time. V usage is TRBV5-1 and J usage is TRBJ1-1; D is uncertain. Germline loops: CDR1 SGHRS, CDR2 YFSETQ. Trimming removed 1 base from V and 1 base from J, with 14 bases in between. The CDR3 loop spans 16 amino acids. In DNA, the CDR3 is TGCGCCAGCAGCTTGAACGGGATAGGATCGAACACTGAAGCTTTCTTT. Amino acids: CASSLNGIGSNTEAFF.

The chain links TRBV6-6 to TRBJ2-7, with 9 bases that match TRBD1. CDR1 and CDR2 from the germline V gene are MNHNY and SVGAGI (reference sequence). The CDR3 is 15 residues long. V shed 2 bases, J shed 1 base, and the junction held 3 bases outside the gene matches. This CDR3 reads CASSYVGQGSYEQYF. The CDR3 DNA sequence: TGTGCCAGCAGTTACGTGGGACAGGGTTCCTACGAGCAGTACTTC.

The chain carries TRBV11-2 and TRBJ2-7; D not certain. Germline V gene data show CDR1 as SGHAT and CDR2 as FQNNGV. There are 14 residues in the CDR3. V was trimmed by 1 base and J by 0 bases, leaving 7 bases between them. CDR3 DNA: TGTGCCAGCAGCTTAGCCACTAACTCCTACGAGCAGTACTTC. Amino acid sequence: CASSLATNSYEQYF.

The V gene is TRBV5-1, the J gene TRBJ2-2; 7 bases match TRBD1. This CDR3 is 14 amino acids long. In germline, CDR1 is SGHRS, CDR2 YFSETQ. Unmatched junction bases numbered 8, after V lost 5 bases and J lost 7 bases. CDR3 bases: TGCGCCAGCAGTGTGACAGGGTTTCACGGGGAGCTGTTTTTT. It encodes CASSVTGFHGELFF.

This clone turned up a few times. The chain links TRBV27 to TRBJ2-1; D may be TRBD2 (5 bases). The V gene lost 3 bases and the J gene lost 5 bases, with 11 bases spanning the gap. The CDR3 covers 14 residues. The germline V gene has CDR1 MNHEY and CDR2 SMNVEV (reference sequence). CDR3 DNA: TGTGCCAGCAGTTTTACAGCGGCTCACAATGAGCAGTTCTTC. Amino acids: CASSFTAAHNEQFF.

CDR3 sequence: CASSPRLAGGPDTQYF. The CDR3 DNA reads as TGTGCCAGCAGCCCCCGCCTAGCGGGAGGGCCAGATACGCAGTATTTT. The chain joins TRBV11-2 to TRBJ2-3; TRBD2 agrees at 12 bases. The CDR3 loop spans 16 amino acids. V shed 5 bases, J shed 4 bases, and the junction held 7 bases outside the gene matches. Germline V lookup: CDR1 SGHAT, CDR2 FQNNGV.

The chain links TRBV6-6 to TRBJ2-7; no reliable D call. V was trimmed by 6 bases and J by 2 bases, leaving 14 bases between them. Germline CDR1 MNHNY, CDR2 SVGAGI (reference sequence). The CDR3 runs 14 residues. DNA for the CDR3: TGTGCCAGCAGCTCGACACTTATCACCTACGAGCAGTACTTC. Translation gives CASSSTLITYEQYF.

The rearrangement links TRBV3-1 (or the pseudogene TRBV3-2) to TRBJ2-5; possibly TRBD1 for D (6 bases). V shed 4 bases and J shed 5 bases, with 14 bases lying between them. Germline V CDR1 and CDR2: LGHDT, YNNKEL (reference sequence). The CDR3 extends over 14 amino acids. The chain's CDR3 is CASSPRQARETQYF. DNA for the CDR3: TGTGCCAGCAGCCCCAGACAGGCGCGGGAGACCCAGTACTTC.

The sample holds a few counts of this clone. The chain is built from TRBV18 and TRBJ1-1; D is possibly TRBD1 (5 bases). CDR3 length: 14 residues. V dropped 4 bases and J dropped 0 bases, with 9 bases sitting between them. Germline CDR1 is KGHSH and CDR2 is LQKENI. CDR3 amino acids: CASSRDSVNTEAFF. The CDR3 DNA follows: TGTGCCAGCTCACGAGACAGCGTGAACACTGAAGCTTTCTTT.

This chain uses TRBV28 with TRBJ2-1, with TRBD2 matching 10 bases. The CDR3 has 14 residues. V was clipped by 2 bases and J by 5 bases; unmatched bases: 0. Germline assignment: CDR1 MDHEN and CDR2 SYDVKM. The CDR3 DNA reads as TGTGCCAGCAGTTTAACTAGCGGGAACAATGAGCAGTTCTTC. As protein: CASSLTSGNNEQFF.

The rearrangement links TRBV6-5 to TRBJ2-1, with a tentative D call TRBD2 (6 bases). V was shortened by 10 bases and J by 8 bases, with 21 bases between the two germline ends. This CDR3 contains 14 residues. Germline V gene lookup returns CDR1 MNHEY and CDR2 SVGAGI. Here the CDR3 reads CATAPGGIGYEQFF. The CDR3, as DNA: TGTGCCACAGCTCCCGGCGGGATCGGCTATGAGCAGTTCTTC.

V usage is TRBV5-1 and J usage is TRBJ1-1; TRBD1 matches at 7 bases. Germline values: CDR1 SGHRS, CDR2 YFSETQ. The CDR3 has 16 residues. J lost 3 bases, V lost 3 bases, and 11 bases had no gene match. CDR3 protein: CASSSLHRGRDTEAFF. CDR3 nucleotides: TGCGCCAGCAGCTCCCTCCACAGGGGAAGAGACACTGAAGCTTTCTTT. Together with reference TRBV5-1 and TRBJ1-1, the CDR3 gives the full variable domain: KAGVTQTPRYLIKTRGQQVTLSCSPISGHRSVSWYQQTPGQGLQFLFEYFSETQRNKGNFPGRFSGRQFSNSRSEMNVSTLELGDSALYLCASSSLHRGRDTEAFFGQGTRLTVV.

This chain links TRBV12-3 or TRBV12-4 with TRBJ1-1; D is unresolved. This CDR3 contains 13 residues. V was cut by 5 bases and J by 1 base, with 8 bases left in between. The CDR3 spells CASSLRGNTEAFF. The CDR3 DNA is TGTGCCAGCAGTCTCCGAGGGAACACTGAAGCTTTCTTT.

V and J are TRBV7-9 and TRBJ2-3, with 9 bases identical to TRBD1. Germline-derived CDR1 and CDR2 are SEHNR and FQNEAQ (reference sequence). The CDR3 length is 15 residues. The junction had 1 base not matched to a gene; V was cut back by 1 base and J by 2 bases. As DNA, the CDR3 is TGTGCCAGCAGCTTAGGGGACAGGGACACAGATACGCAGTATTTT. Protein product: CASSLGDRDTDTQYF.

The J gene is TRBJ2-7, the V gene TRBV18, with 7 bases identical to TRBD2. The CDR3 covers 17 residues. Germline V gives CDR1 KGHSH, CDR2 LQKENI. After removal of 3 bases from V and 5 bases from J, the junction contained 16 bases not matched to a gene. The CDR3 here is CASSPLRLGGSPHEQYF. The CDR3 DNA sequence: TGTGCCAGCTCACCCCTACGGCTCGGCGGGAGCCCCCACGAGCAGTACTTC.

This clone was seen only once. The chain couples TRBV7-2 to TRBJ2-1, with 8 bases that match TRBD2. There are 16 residues in the CDR3. V lost 1 base and J lost 9; bases outside the gene matches: 11. Germline V gives CDR1 SGHTA, CDR2 FQGNSA. The CDR3 spells CASSLVVTSVGSEQFF. For the CDR3, the DNA is TGTGCCAGCAGCTTAGTGGTGACTAGCGTCGGGAGTGAGCAGTTCTTC.

This CDR3 reads CATSDRTSGRNTDTQYF. CDR3 DNA sequence: TGTGCCACCAGTGACCGGACTAGCGGGAGGAACACAGATACGCAGTATTTT. This chain connects TRBV24-1 to TRBJ2-3, with 14 bases lining up with TRBD2. CDR3 length: 17 residues. Germline CDR1 is KGHDR and CDR2 is SFDVKD. V trimming: 4 bases; J trimming: 2 bases; junction bases outside the gene matches: 4.